This T cell receptor beta chain was sequenced during a study of radiotherapy plus CTLA-4 blockade in lung cancer. Here immunoSEQ multiplex PCR was the method, and the copy in TCRdb shows in-frame clones only, minus some. The table includes fewer than 45,000 clones, approximately 85% detected once. Those patients who had chemo-refractory metastatic non-small-cell lung cancer were given focal radiation along with CTLA-4 blockade through ipilimumab. This clone was detected once. Sample: peripheral blood, taken from a patient treated with radiotherapy plus ipilimumab. The TCR originated in a human donor with non-small cell lung cancer who had stable disease on radiotherapy plus ipilimumab.

CDR3 nucleotides: TGTGCCAGCAGATTGGGGGGTAGCGAAAAACTGTTTTTT. This sequence encodes CASRLGGSEKLFF. The chain combines TRBV7-9 with TRBJ1-4; D is perhaps TRBD1 (5 bases). The CDR3 is 13 amino acids. In germline, CDR1 is SEHNR, CDR2 FQNEAQ (reference sequence). With 6 bases removed from V and 8 bases from J, the gap between germline ends came to 13 bases.